This T cell receptor (beta chain) was captured by sequencing in a study of identical twins. Germline assignment: CDR1 SGHRS and CDR2 YFSETQ. The CDR3 length is 17 residues. The ends lost 4 bases at V and 7 bases at J; junction bases unmatched: 10. Unique molecular identifiers were present on cDNA, and template switching added a universal primer site. TCRdb re-called the 5' RACE reads with MiXCR, one entry per CDR3 protein. The sample includes some 790,000 distinct CDR3 sequences, roughly 18% of them seen just once. This clonotype appeared a few times. These data were also reused for a study on T cells expressing NK-cell markers.

Sample: PBMCs. This TCR came from a young woman in good health. V and J are TRBV5-1 and TRBJ2-1; 14 bases are shared with TRBD2. The CDR3 region is CASSRGTSGSFLNEQFF. The CDR3 DNA reads TGCGCCAGCAGCCGAGGGACTAGCGGGAGCTTTCTGAATGAGCAGTTCTTC.